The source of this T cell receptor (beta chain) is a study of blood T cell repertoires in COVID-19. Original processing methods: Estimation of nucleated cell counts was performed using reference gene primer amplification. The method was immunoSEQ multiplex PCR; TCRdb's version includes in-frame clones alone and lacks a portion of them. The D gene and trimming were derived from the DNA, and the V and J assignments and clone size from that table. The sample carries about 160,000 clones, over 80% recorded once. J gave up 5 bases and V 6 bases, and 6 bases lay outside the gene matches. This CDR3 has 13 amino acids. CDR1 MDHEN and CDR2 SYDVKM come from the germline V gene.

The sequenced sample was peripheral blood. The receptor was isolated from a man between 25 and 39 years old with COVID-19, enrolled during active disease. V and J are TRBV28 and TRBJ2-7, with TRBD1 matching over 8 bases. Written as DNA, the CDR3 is TGTGCCAGCAGGGATAACAGGGGGGACGAGCAGTACTTC. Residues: CASRDNRGDEQYF.